These 14 T cell receptor beta chains share one sample of origin, sequenced in a study of CD8 T cells in Susac syndrome. The RNA input was roughly 0.45 to 1 ug, and it was reverse transcribed with random hexamers. Via MiXCR, TCRdb re-called the immunoSEQ multiplex PCR reads, giving one row per CDR3 protein. This table holds approximately 150,000 distinct CDR3 sequences, roughly 95% found once. Sequenced sample: CD4+ T cells from PBMCs. These TCRs come from a human donor in good health.

The V gene is TRBV5-4, the J gene TRBJ2-7; 9 nucleotides match TRBD1. J lost 1 base, V lost 5 bases, and 7 bases had no gene match. CDR1 and CDR2 from the germline V gene are SGHNT and YYREEE (reference sequence). This CDR3 is 15 amino acids long. CDR3 in DNA: TGTGCCAGCAGTTCCCGGGACAGGGTTTCCTACGAGCAGTACTTC. This codes for CASSSRDRVSYEQYF. The variable domain in full, with the rest retrieved from reference TRBV5-4 and TRBJ2-7, is ETGVTQSPTHLIKTRGQQVTLRCSSQSGHNTVSWYQQALGQGPQFIFQYYREEENGRGNFPPRFSGLQFPNYSSELNVNALELDDSALYLCASSSRDRVSYEQYFGPGTRLTVT.

CDR3 coding DNA: TGCGCCAGCAGCTTGGGACAGGGGGCCCCGAACACCGGGGAGCTGTTTTTT. It is translated as CASSLGQGAPNTGELFF. The rearrangement uses TRBV5-1 and TRBJ2-2; TRBD1 aligns across 10 bases. Germline V CDR1 and CDR2: SGHRS, YFSETQ. This CDR3 comprises 17 residues. V shed 0 bases, J shed 0 bases, and the junction held 2 bases outside the gene matches.

The rearrangement links TRBV5-1 to TRBJ2-5, with D perhaps TRBD1 (5 bases). The V gene lost 2 bases and the J gene lost 5 bases, with 10 bases spanning the gap. Looked up from germline, CDR1 is SGHRS and CDR2 is YFSETQ. This CDR3 has 13 amino acids. The CDR3 is CASSFSPGETQYF. CDR3 bases: TGCGCCAGCAGCTTTTCCCCAGGGGAGACCCAGTACTTC.

This chain joins TRBV7-2 and TRBJ2-1; 7 nucleotides align to TRBD2. This CDR3 is 16 amino acids long. Germline CDR1 and CDR2: SGHTA and FQGNSA. J was trimmed by 4 bases and V by 5 bases; bases with no gene match: 11. This CDR3 reads CASSHPPSGSYNEQFF. The CDR3 coding sequence is TGTGCCAGCAGCCACCCACCTAGCGGATCATACAATGAGCAGTTCTTC.

The chain carries TRBV4-1 and TRBJ1-5; D gene ambiguous. Trimming removed 4 bases at V and 6 bases at J, with 13 bases between. The CDR3 extends over 14 amino acids. Per germline, CDR1 MGHRA and CDR2 YSYEKL. This chain's CDR3 is CASSLDEASQPQHF. For the CDR3, the DNA is TGCGCCAGCAGCCTAGACGAGGCGAGTCAGCCCCAGCATTTT.

The rearrangement links TRBV12-3 or TRBV12-4 to TRBJ2-7; 8 bases fit TRBD2. CDR3 length equals 12 residues. The V segment lost 6 bases and the J segment 5 bases; nucleotides outside the gene matches: 3. The CDR3 nucleotides read TGTGCCAGCAGGAAGCGGGAGCACGAGCAGTACTTC. It codes for CASRKREHEQYF.

The J gene is TRBJ2-1, the V gene TRBV6-5; 9 bases line up with TRBD2. The CDR3 consists of 14 residues. CDR1 is MNHEY and CDR2 is SVGAGI in the germline V gene. Unmatched junction bases numbered 5, after V lost 6 bases and J lost 5 bases. The CDR3, as DNA: TGTGCCAGCAGGGCAAGCGGGAGGAACAATGAGCAGTTCTTC. It encodes CASRASGRNNEQFF.

The chain has TRBV6-2 or TRBV6-3 and TRBJ2-2, with D tentatively TRBD1 (5 bases). V was cut by 2 bases and J by 11 bases, with 12 bases left in between. CDR3 length: 13 residues. The germline V gene encodes CDR1 MNHEY and CDR2 SVGEGT. CDR3: CASSYARGQELFF. The CDR3 DNA reads TGTGCCAGCAGTTACGCTAGAGGACAAGAGCTGTTTTTT.

The CDR3 DNA follows: TGCGCCAGCAGTGAGCTCGGGGTCGAGCAGTTCTTC. Protein sequence: CASSELGVEQFF. The J gene is TRBJ2-1, the V gene TRBV10-1; D perhaps matches TRBD2 (5 bases). V lost 2 bases and J 10 bases, leaving 9 bases between the germline ends. The CDR3 has 12 residues. CDR1 and CDR2 from the germline V gene are WNHNN and SYGVQD (reference sequence).

V is TRBV20-1 and J is TRBJ1-4; 8 bases line up with TRBD1. Germline CDR1 is DFQATT and CDR2 is SNEGSKA (reference sequence). The CDR3 consists of 16 residues. Trimming at V came to 3 bases and at J to 0 bases, leaving 6 bases not matched to a gene. In DNA form, the CDR3 reads TGCAGTGCTAGGAGGACAGGGTGGGCAACTAATGAAAAACTGTTTTTT. This codes for CSARRTGWATNEKLFF.

This clonotype came up once. The chain joins TRBV6-2 or TRBV6-3 to TRBJ2-5, with TRBD2 as a possible D gene (6 bases). The CDR3 runs to 17 residues. Germline V CDR1 and CDR2: MNHEY, SVGEGT. V lost 2 bases to trimming and J lost 1 base, with 17 bases between them. The CDR3 reads CASSYGWPRDVQETQYF. The CDR3 DNA is TGTGCCAGCAGTTACGGGTGGCCGCGGGACGTCCAAGAGACCCAGTACTTC.

The chain couples TRBV5-1 to TRBJ1-2; 7 bases map to TRBD1. With V trimmed by 4 bases and J by 3 bases, 9 bases remained unmatched. Germline V gene lookup returns CDR1 SGHRS and CDR2 YFSETQ. The CDR3 extends over 15 amino acids. CDR3 in DNA: TGCGCCAGCAGCGTGGATCAGGGGGACTACTATGGCTACACCTTC. The encoded protein is CASSVDQGDYYGYTF.

This rearrangement joins TRBV20-1 to TRBJ2-7; TRBD2 is a possible D gene (5 bases). With 7 bases removed from V and 6 bases from J, the gap between germline ends came to 19 bases. CDR1 and CDR2 (germline): DFQATT, SNEGSKA (reference sequence). The CDR3 spans 13 residues. The CDR3 bases are TGCAGTGGGCGGACCGAGGTCCTAGCCGAGCAGTACTTC. This sequence encodes CSGRTEVLAEQYF.

The gene calls are TRBV12-3 or TRBV12-4 and TRBJ2-5; 9 positions match TRBD2. The CDR3 has 13 amino acids. Germline trimming cut 7 bases from V and 4 bases from J; bases unmatched to any gene: 4. This chain's CDR3 is CASTPLAGETQYF. The CDR3 DNA is TGTGCCAGCACCCCACTAGCGGGAGAGACCCAGTACTTC.